Sequencing of this TCR beta chain was carried out in a study of blood T cell repertoires in COVID-19. All enrollees were about 18 to 89 years old and from around 25 US areas. Researchers sorted participants into cohorts using their self-reported clinical history. Those designated as exposed participants met a COVID-19 case within 2 weeks before study entry. CDR3 length: 15 residues. The trim removed 4 bases at V and 1 base at J, leaving 6 bases unmatched. From germline, CDR1 is SNHLY and CDR2 FYNNEI. Authors' data handling: Amplifying reference gene primers gave estimates of nucleated cell counts. Repertoires were generated with immunoSEQ multiplex PCR, while TCRdb's copy carries only in-frame clones and drops some. Clone size and V and J calls were adopted from that table, with D and trimming inferred from the DNA. The sample has nearly 300,000 clones, roughly 91% seen once.

This receptor was obtained from a woman in her forties or fifties who had been exposed to COVID-19. Material for sequencing was PBMCs or T cells enriched from blood (not recorded which). The chain links TRBV2 to TRBJ2-7; 8 bases match TRBD1. The CDR3 loop reads CASSAGTGHSYEQYF. The CDR3 nucleotides are TGTGCCAGCAGTGCCGGGACAGGCCATTCCTACGAGCAGTACTTC.